A single TCR beta chain is shown here with its context. CDR1 SGDLS and CDR2 YYNGEE come from the germline V gene. V was clipped by 4 bases and J by 7 bases; unmatched bases: 10. The CDR3 has 15 residues. This specimen comes from a study of blood T cell repertoires in COVID-19. As for the study in general: The United States, Italy and Spain provided the acute and convalescent COVID-19 samples. PBMCs, B-cell-depleted T cells, or T cells were the source of the cDNA or gDNA that made up the material.

Methods used by the authors: It was from reference gene primer amplification that nucleated cell counts were estimated. The protocol was immunoSEQ multiplex PCR, while the TCRdb copy is restricted to in-frame clones and leaves out a portion. V and J calls and clone size are as listed in that table; D and trimming were resolved from the DNA. The profile covers about 170,000 clones, with approximately 84% appearing a single time and about a tenth taken by the ten largest. Sequencing input: peripheral blood. This sequence was found in a man in his 70s with active or convalescent COVID-19. The J gene is TRBJ2-2, the V gene TRBV9, with TRBD1 matching over 7 bases. The CDR3 nucleotides read TGTGCCAGCAGCACAGGGACAGCGAGGATCGGGGAGCTGTTTTTT. This encodes CASSTGTARIGELFF.